One and the same sample provided the 2 T cell receptor beta chains below, sequenced in a study of blood T cells in healthy people across ages (dated by TCRdb to 2013 to 2016). The library was made by 5' RACE. TCRdb records Illumina HiSeq 2500 as the sequencer. A second roughly 7 to 12 cycle PCR used a sample-barcoded 5' primer and a J-beta primer mix. TCRdb reran the public reads through fastp at Q25 and MiXCR, keeping productive beta chains. Every entry covers one CDR3 protein and lists the most common genes and DNA from its rows. This sample comprises roughly 1.5 million distinct CDR3 sequences, about 42% of them detected only once. 4% of the sample belongs to the ten largest clones. Sequencing was done on a sample of blood. The receptor source for this set is a woman younger than 30 in good health.

V and J are TRBV20-1 and TRBJ1-6, with 8 bases fitting TRBD1. The CDR3 has 16 amino acids. Germline lookup yields CDR1 DFQATT and CDR2 SNEGSKA (reference sequence). The V gene end was trimmed by 0 bases and the J gene end by 5 bases; junction bases not matched to a gene: 6. The CDR3 nucleotides are TGCAGTGCTAGAGATTACAGGACAGGGCATAATTCACCCCTCCACTTT. This gives the protein CSARDYRTGHNSPLHF.

The chain has TRBV27 and TRBJ2-2; D call uncertain. Trimming took 7 bases from V and 4 from J, leaving 10 bases between them. This CDR3 comprises 13 residues. Germline V lookup: CDR1 MNHEY, CDR2 SMNVEV (reference sequence). The CDR3 protein is CASNHFSTGELFF. For the CDR3, the DNA is TGTGCCAGCAACCACTTCTCCACCGGGGAGCTGTTTTTT.